This TCR beta chain was recorded in a study of blood T cell repertoires in COVID-19. Assay used: immunoSEQ multiplex PCR; TCRdb lists only in-frame clones, some missing. The profile covers approximately 200,000 clones, with 87% appearing a single time and 10% to 14% taken by the ten largest. CDR1 and CDR2 from the germline V gene are KGHSH and LQKENI. Trimming stripped 2 bases from V and 4 bases from J, with 9 bases between. The CDR3 is 14 amino acids. The clonotype was recovered from a man in his thirties or forties who had recovered from COVID-19. This chain joins TRBV18 and TRBJ1-5; D remains unclear. The sequenced sample was PBMCs or T cells enriched from blood (not recorded which). CDR3 in amino acids: CASSPGTANQPQHF. CDR3 nucleotides: TGTGCCAGCTCACCAGGAACAGCTAATCAGCCCCAGCATTTT.